The present TCR beta chain was sequenced within a study of blood T cells in healthy people across ages (dated by TCRdb to between 2014 and 2017). Looking at the study overall: In model experiments, template switching captured roughly one uniquely barcoded TCR beta cDNA molecule for every two T cells. Four age groups were formed from the donors: young (average approximately 15 years), middle-aged (less than 40), aged (62) and long-lived (around 82). To avoid experimental bias, donors of different ages were distributed randomly across sequencing lanes. Age-related changes in TCR beta repertoire diversity were measured in the study by deep sequencing normalized with unique cDNA molecular identifiers. Two additional independent replicas of 1 million unique cDNA reads from the same blood draw were analyzed for two donors (one aged 18 to 30 and one aged 80 or older).

Systemically healthy Caucasian individuals from Russia, about 38 in total and aged about 6 to 100 years, were included as donors. About 10 milliliters of peripheral blood were collected from each donor into EDTA-treated Vacutainer tubes. PBMCs were isolated by Ficoll-Paque density-gradient centrifugation, with at least 6.5 million obtained per sample. Trizol reagent was used to extract total RNA from PBMCs, with at least 6 micrograms per sample. The percentages of naive CD45RAhigh/CD27high T cells were determined by flow cytometry on a PBMC aliquot from every donor. Libraries were made using 5' RACE. The sequencer was an Illumina HiSeq 2500. A second about 6 to 11 cycle PCR used a sample-barcoded 5' primer and a J-beta primer mix. Each TCR beta cDNA molecule received a unique molecular identifier from a template-switch 5' adaptor carrying 12 random nucleotides. Each sample yielded at least 2.5 million CDR3-containing paired-end reads. First-strand cDNA synthesis was performed from all RNA using the Mint cDNA synthesis kit, with priming by a TRBC-specific oligonucleotide. Following uracil-DNA glycosylase treatment, all cDNA underwent a first 18-cycle PCR with the universal primers M1SS and BC2_uni_R. As for the authors' bioinformatics: For normalization, 1 million high-quality reads, each with a distinct molecular identifier, were randomly selected from each sample. Instead of being binned into consensus sequences, reads with shared molecular identifiers were discarded. CDR3 identification, clonotype clustering and error correction used MiTCR with a Q25 quality threshold and the strictest error-elimination algorithm. A nonparametric unseen species model with Euler transformation was used to estimate a lower bound on total TCR beta diversity. TCRdb reprocessed the public reads (quality trimming at Q25 with fastp, clone calling with MiXCR) and kept in-frame beta chains. Entries are consolidated by CDR3 protein sequence, retaining the most common genes and DNA. The V and J calls follow TCRdb's processing rather than the paper's. The sample table records 1.5 million to 1.8 million distinct CDR3 sequences; approximately 39% of these occur just once. In total, the top ten clones hold just over 4% of the sample.

In regard to this clonotype: Its antigen remains unidentified. Base-call qualities are not available, and no considerably larger clone is one nucleotide away.

Between the V and J ends, shortened by 0 bases and 0 bases respectively, the junction contains 8 bases. From the germline V gene (reference sequence), CDR1 is MNHEY and CDR2 is SMNVEV. The CDR3 contains 15 residues, cysteine and phenylalanine counted. Of the read, only the CDR3 DNA is kept; its 45 bases are in frame from base 1. Beyond this particular receptor, the publication reports: Compared with the aged group, more naive CD4+ T cells, fewer expanded clones and increased TCR diversity were shown by the long-lived group, suggesting age selection. Because profiling used bulk unsorted PBMCs, naive and antigen-experienced compartments could not be compared conclusively. The percentage of naive T cells measured by flow cytometry correlated strongly with observed TCR beta diversity. Estimates of total diversity based on one million sequenced T cells were regarded as lower bounds and as underestimates. Because donor CMV infection status was unknown, age-related changes in expanded clonotypes were potentially confounded. As age increased, observed TCR beta diversity per million T cells dropped in a roughly linear way, and a significant reduction was already evident by age 40.

Sequencing was carried out using blood. The chain joins TRBV27 to TRBJ1-1, with the identity of the D gene unclear. This sequence was found in a woman younger than 35 in good health. Here the CDR3 is given as CASSLSGSMNTEAFF. The DNA sequence is given as TGTGCCAGCAGTTTATCCGGGTCGATGAACACTGAAGCTTTCTTT.